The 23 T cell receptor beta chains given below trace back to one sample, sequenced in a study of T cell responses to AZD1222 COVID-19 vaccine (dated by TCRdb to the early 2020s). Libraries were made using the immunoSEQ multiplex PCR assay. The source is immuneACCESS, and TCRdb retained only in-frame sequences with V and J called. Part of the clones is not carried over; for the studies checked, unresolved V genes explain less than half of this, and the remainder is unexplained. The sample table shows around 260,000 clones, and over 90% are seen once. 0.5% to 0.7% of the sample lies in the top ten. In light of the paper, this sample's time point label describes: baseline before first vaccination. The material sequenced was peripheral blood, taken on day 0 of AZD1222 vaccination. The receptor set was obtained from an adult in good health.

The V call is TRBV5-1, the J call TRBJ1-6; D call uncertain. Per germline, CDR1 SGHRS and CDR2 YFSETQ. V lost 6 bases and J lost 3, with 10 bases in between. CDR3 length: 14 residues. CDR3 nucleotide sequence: TGCGCCAGCACCCGGATGGACTATAATTCACCCCTCCACTTT. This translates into CASTRMDYNSPLHF.

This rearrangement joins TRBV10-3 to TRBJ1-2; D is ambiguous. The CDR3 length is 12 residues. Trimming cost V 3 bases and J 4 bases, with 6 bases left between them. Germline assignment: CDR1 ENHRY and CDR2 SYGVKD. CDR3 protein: CAISDQSYGYTF. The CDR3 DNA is TGTGCCATCAGTGATCAGAGCTATGGCTACACCTTC.

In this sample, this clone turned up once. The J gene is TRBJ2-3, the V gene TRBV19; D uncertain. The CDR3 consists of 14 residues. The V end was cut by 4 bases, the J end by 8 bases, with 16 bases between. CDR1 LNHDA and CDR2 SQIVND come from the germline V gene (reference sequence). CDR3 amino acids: CASSTASLGFTQYF. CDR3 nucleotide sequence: TGTGCCAGTAGTACGGCCTCCTTGGGTTTTACGCAGTATTTT.

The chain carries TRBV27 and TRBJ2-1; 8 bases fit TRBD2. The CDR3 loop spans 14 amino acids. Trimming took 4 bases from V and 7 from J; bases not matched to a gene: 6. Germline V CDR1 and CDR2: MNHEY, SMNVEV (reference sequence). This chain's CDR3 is CASSSSGSWNEQFF. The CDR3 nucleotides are TGTGCCAGCAGTTCCAGCGGGAGCTGGAATGAGCAGTTCTTC.

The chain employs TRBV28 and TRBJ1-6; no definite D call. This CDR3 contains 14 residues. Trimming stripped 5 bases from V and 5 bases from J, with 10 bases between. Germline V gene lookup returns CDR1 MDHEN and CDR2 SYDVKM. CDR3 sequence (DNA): TGTGCCAGCAGTCAAGTGGGAAATAATTCACCCCTCCACTTT. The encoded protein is CASSQVGNNSPLHF.

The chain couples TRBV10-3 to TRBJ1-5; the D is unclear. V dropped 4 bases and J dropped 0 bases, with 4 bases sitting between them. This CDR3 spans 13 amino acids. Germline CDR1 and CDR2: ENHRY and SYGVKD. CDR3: CAISGGSNQPQHF. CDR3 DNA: TGTGCCATCAGTGGCGGTAGCAATCAGCCCCAGCATTTT.

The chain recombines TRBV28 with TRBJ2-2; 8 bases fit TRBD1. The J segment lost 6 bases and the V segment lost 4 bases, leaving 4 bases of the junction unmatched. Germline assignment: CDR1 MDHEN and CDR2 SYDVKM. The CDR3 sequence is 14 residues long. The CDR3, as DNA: TGTGCCAGCAGTTCGACAGGGGAAGCCGGGGAGCTGTTTTTT. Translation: CASSSTGEAGELFF.

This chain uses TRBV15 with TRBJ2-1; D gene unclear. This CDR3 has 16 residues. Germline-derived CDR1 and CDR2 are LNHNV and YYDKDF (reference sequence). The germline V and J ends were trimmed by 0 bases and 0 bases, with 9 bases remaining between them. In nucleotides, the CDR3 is TGTGCCACCAGCAGAGATAACTGGAGCTCCTACAATGAGCAGTTCTTC. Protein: CATSRDNWSSYNEQFF. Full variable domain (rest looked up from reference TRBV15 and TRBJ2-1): DAMVIQNPRYQVTQFGKPVTLSCSQTLNHNVMYWYQQKSSQAPKLLFHYYDKDFNNEADTPDNFQSRRPNTSFCFLDIRSPGLGDTAMYLCATSRDNWSSYNEQFFGPGTRLTVL.

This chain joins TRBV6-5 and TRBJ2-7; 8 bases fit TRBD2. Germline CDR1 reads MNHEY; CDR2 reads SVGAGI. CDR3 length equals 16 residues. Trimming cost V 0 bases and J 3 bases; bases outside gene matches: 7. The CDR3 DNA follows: TGTGCCAGCAGTTACTCGATGGCTAGCGGGCTCTACGAGCAGTACTTC. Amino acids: CASSYSMASGLYEQYF.

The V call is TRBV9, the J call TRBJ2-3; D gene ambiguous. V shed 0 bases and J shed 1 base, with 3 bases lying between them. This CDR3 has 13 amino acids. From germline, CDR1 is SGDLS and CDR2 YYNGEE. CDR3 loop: CASSVEGTDTQYF. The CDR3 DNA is TGTGCCAGCAGCGTAGAGGGCACAGATACGCAGTATTTT.

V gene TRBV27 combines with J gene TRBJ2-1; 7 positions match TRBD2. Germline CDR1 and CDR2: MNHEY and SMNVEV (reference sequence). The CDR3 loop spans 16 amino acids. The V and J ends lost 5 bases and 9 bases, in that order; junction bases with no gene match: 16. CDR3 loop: CASSPPGLKSTGEQFF. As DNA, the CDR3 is TGTGCCAGCAGTCCACCGGGACTAAAATCCACTGGTGAGCAGTTCTTC.

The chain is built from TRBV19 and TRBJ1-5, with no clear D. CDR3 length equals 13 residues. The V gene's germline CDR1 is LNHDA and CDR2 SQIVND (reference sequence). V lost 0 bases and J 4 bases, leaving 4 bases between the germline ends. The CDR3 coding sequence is TGTGCCAGTAGTATAGAGGGTAATCAGCCCCAGCATTTT. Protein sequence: CASSIEGNQPQHF.

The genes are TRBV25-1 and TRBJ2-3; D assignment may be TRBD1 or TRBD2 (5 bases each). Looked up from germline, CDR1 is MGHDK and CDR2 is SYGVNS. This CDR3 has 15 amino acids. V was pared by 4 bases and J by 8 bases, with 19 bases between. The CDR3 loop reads CASSVGTGPGGTQYF. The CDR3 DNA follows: TGTGCCAGCAGTGTTGGGACGGGGCCAGGAGGTACGCAGTATTTT.

The CDR3 DNA sequence: TGTGCCAGCAGGGAGGAGGGGGTGCAGCCCCAGCATTTT. Amino acid sequence: CASREEGVQPQHF. The chain has TRBV2 and TRBJ1-5, with D perhaps TRBD1 (6 bases). CDR3 length: 13 residues. V was trimmed by 6 bases and J by 7 bases, leaving 13 bases between them. Germline-derived CDR1 and CDR2 are SNHLY and FYNNEI. The variable domain in full, completed from reference TRBV2 and TRBJ1-5, reads EPEVTQTPSHQVTQMGQEVILRCVPISNHLYFYWYRQILGQKVEFLVSFYNNEISEKSEIFDDQFSVERPDGSNFTLKIRSTKLEDSAMYFCASREEGVQPQHFGDGTRLSIL.

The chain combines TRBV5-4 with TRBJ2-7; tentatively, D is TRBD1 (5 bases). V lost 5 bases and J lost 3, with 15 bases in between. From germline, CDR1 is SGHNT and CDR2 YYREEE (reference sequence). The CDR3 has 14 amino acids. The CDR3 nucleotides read TGTGCCAGCAGTTACCAGGGTAGACACTACGAGCAGTACTTC. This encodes CASSYQGRHYEQYF. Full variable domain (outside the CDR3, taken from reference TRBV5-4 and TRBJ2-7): ETGVTQSPTHLIKTRGQQVTLRCSSQSGHNTVSWYQQALGQGPQFIFQYYREEENGRGNFPPRFSGLQFPNYSSELNVNALELDDSALYLCASSYQGRHYEQYFGPGTRLTVT.

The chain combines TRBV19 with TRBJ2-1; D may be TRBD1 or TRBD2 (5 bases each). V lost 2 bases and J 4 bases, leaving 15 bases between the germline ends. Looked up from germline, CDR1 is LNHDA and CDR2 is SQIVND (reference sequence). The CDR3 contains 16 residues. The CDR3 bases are TGTGCCAGTAGTATAATTGGCAGGGACCCTTACAATGAGCAGTTCTTC. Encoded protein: CASSIIGRDPYNEQFF.

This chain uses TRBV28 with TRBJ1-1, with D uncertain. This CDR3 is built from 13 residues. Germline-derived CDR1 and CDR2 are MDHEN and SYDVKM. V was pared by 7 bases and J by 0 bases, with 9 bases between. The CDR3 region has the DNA TGTGCCAGCAATCATGGATTGAACACTGAAGCTTTCTTT. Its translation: CASNHGLNTEAFF.

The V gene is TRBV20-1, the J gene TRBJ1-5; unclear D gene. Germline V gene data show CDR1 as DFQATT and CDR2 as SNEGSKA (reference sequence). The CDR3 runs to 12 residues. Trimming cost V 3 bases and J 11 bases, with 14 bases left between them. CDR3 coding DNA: TGCAGTGCTAGTCCCTCCATGTGGGCCCAGCATTTT. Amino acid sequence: CSASPSMWAQHF.

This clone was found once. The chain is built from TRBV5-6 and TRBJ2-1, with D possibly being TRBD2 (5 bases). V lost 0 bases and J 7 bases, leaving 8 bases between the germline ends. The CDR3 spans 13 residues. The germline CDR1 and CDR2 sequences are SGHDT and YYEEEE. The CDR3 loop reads CASSLAGVNEQFF. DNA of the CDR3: TGTGCCAGCAGCTTGGCCGGGGTTAATGAGCAGTTCTTC.

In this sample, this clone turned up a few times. The CDR3 nucleotides read TGTGCCAGCAGTTTGTGGGGATCCGAGCAGTACTTC. Translated, it gives CASSLWGSEQYF. The rearrangement uses TRBV28 and TRBJ2-7; unclear D gene. Trimming removed 3 bases at V and 6 bases at J, with 9 bases between. The CDR3 spans 12 residues. The germline V gene has CDR1 MDHEN and CDR2 SYDVKM.

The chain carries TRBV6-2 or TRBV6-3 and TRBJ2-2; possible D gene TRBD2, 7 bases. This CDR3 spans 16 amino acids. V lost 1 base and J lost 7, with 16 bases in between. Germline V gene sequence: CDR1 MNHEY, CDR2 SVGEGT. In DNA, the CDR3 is TGTGCCAGCAGTTACTGGGGGGGGCTCGCCGGCGGGGAGCTGTTTTTT. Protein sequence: CASSYWGGLAGGELFF.

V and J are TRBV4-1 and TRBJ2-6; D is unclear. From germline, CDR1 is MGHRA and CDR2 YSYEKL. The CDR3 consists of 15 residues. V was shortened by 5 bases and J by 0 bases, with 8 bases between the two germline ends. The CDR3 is CASSYLRSGANVLTF. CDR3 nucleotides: TGCGCCAGCAGCTACCTCCGCTCTGGGGCCAACGTCCTGACTTTC.

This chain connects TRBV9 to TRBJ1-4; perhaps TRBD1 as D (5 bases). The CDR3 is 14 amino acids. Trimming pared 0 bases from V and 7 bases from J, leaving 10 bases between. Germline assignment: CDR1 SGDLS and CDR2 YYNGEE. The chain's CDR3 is CASSVGRDPEKLFF. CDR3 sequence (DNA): TGTGCCAGCAGCGTAGGCAGGGACCCTGAAAAACTGTTTTTT.